These T cell receptor beta chains were read from a single sample in a study of T cell repertoires in cytomegalovirus infection. No antigen has been assigned to these receptors. MiXCR, run by TCRdb on the reads, gives a single entry per CDR3 protein. This sample carries 700,000 to 950,000 distinct CDR3 sequences, around a third of them seen once, and the ten largest clones take around an eighth. The material sequenced was cultured CD8+ T cells from PBMCs, taken from culture after CMV antigen stimulation. The receptor source for this set is a human donor in good health (CMV status not recorded). Some clones in this sample may be carry-over from other donors' samples. The CDR3 runs from the conserved cysteine through the conserved F or W. A D gene is named only where the DNA matches it firmly. Some rows have no size entry. The others give once, few or many, or a class for an expanded clone.

v_gene	j_gene	d_gene	abundance	CDR3aa	CDR3nt
TRBV7-6	TRBJ2-1	TRBD2	few	CASSLGSRGDNEQFF	TGTGCCAGCAGCTTAGGATCCCGGGGGGACAATGAGCAGTTCTTC
TRBV5-1	TRBJ1-4	NA	NA	CASSLGGSLDEKLFF	TGCGCCAGCAGCCTTGGGGGGTCTTTAGATGAAAAACTGTTTTTT
TRBV29-1	TRBJ2-1	NA	NA	CSVVGSREGTYNEQFF	TGCAGCGTTGTTGGCAGTCGAGAGGGCACCTACAATGAGCAGTTCTTC
TRBV4-1	TRBJ1-3	TRBD1	NA	CASSQGTGSYSGNTIYF	TGCGCCAGCAGCCAAGGGACAGGGAGCTACTCTGGAAACACCATATATTTT
TRBV7-2	TRBJ2-2	NA	many	CASSSSGPPNTGELFF	TGTGCCAGCAGCTCATCGGGACCTCCGAACACCGGGGAGCTGTTTTTT
TRBV27	TRBJ1-2	TRBD1	NA	CASRHRGFNYGYTF	TGTGCCAGTCGACACAGGGGCTTTAACTATGGCTACACCTTC
TRBV3-1	TRBJ2-2	NA	NA	CASSQGLRTGELFF	TGTGCCAGCAGCCAAGGGTTGCGAACCGGGGAGCTGTTTTTT
TRBV7-9	TRBJ2-7	NA	NA	CASSPPGGGILYEQYF	TGTGCCAGCAGCCCCCCAGGAGGGGGCATCCTCTACGAGCAGTACTTC
TRBV5-5	TRBJ2-7	NA	NA	CASSLESGKGDEQYF	TGTGCCAGCAGCTTGGAATCGGGCAAGGGCGACGAGCAGTACTTC
TRBV20-1	TRBJ2-2	NA	NA	CSARISLGTTGELFF	TGCAGTGCCAGAATTAGTCTAGGGACCACCGGGGAGCTGTTTTTT
TRBV5-1	TRBJ2-1	NA	once	CASSFLLDLSNYNEQFF	TGCGCCAGCAGCTTTCTACTAGACCTCTCTAACTACAATGAGCAGTTCTTC
TRBV20-1	TRBJ1-5	NA	NA	CSARGRGVDQPQHF	TGCAGTGCTAGAGGAAGGGGGGTGGATCAGCCCCAGCATTTT
TRBV7-6	TRBJ2-6	NA	NA	CASSLALGVTYSGANVLTF	TGTGCCAGCAGCTTAGCACTGGGTGTAACATACTCTGGGGCCAACGTCCTGACTTTC